The clone carrying this T cell receptor (beta chain) has just one count. This record comes from a study of blood T cell repertoires in COVID-19. Here immunoSEQ multiplex PCR was the method, and the copy in TCRdb shows in-frame clones only, minus some. The sample yields more than 110,000 clones, about four fifths seen once. The CDR3 spans 13 residues. Between the trimmed V and J ends, which lost 4 bases and 1 base, there was a span of 7 bases. CDR1 and CDR2 from the germline V gene are SNHLY and FYNNEI. Material for sequencing was PBMCs or T cells enriched from blood (not recorded which). This receptor was taken from a woman in her late teens or twenties who had been exposed to COVID-19. The chain has TRBV2 and TRBJ1-1; no definite D call. CDR3 amino acids: CASSGAQNTEAFF. The DNA of the CDR3 is TGTGCCAGCAGTGGGGCCCAGAACACTGAAGCTTTCTTT.